This T cell receptor (beta chain) appears in the sequencing data of a study of blood T cell repertoires in COVID-19. This clone was seen a single time. J was trimmed by 5 bases and V by 3 bases; bases with no gene match: 4. The CDR3 has 14 amino acids. CDR1 and CDR2 from the germline V gene are SGHRS and YFSETQ. The table came from immunoSEQ multiplex PCR; TCRdb's copy has only in-frame clones and leaves some out. This repertoire shows some 190,000 clones, around 82% found once; its top ten account for 3.5% to 4.5%. The TCR originated in a man aged 30 to 45 with acute COVID-19. J is TRBJ1-2 and V is TRBV5-1, with 10 bases fitting TRBD1. Sequenced material: PBMCs or T cells enriched from blood (not recorded which). This chain's CDR3 is CASSSGDRGYGYTF. CDR3 coding DNA: TGCGCCAGCAGCTCTGGGGACAGGGGATATGGCTACACCTTC. The full variable domain, rest sourced from reference TRBV5-1 and TRBJ1-2, is KAGVTQTPRYLIKTRGQQVTLSCSPISGHRSVSWYQQTPGQGLQFLFEYFSETQRNKGNFPGRFSGRQFSNSRSEMNVSTLELGDSALYLCASSSGDRGYGYTFGSGTRLTVV.